Listed below are T cell receptor beta chains from one sample, sequenced in a study of neurological immune-mediated disorders. From the 5' RACE reads, TCRdb called clonotypes with MiXCR, one entry per CDR3 protein. Counted here are under 100,000 distinct CDR3 sequences, roughly 4.5% occurring once; the ten biggest clones make up roughly 5.6%. The sequenced sample was PBMCs. These receptors were collected from a woman aged 55-70 years with multiple sclerosis. CDR3s include the opening cysteine and the closing phenylalanine or tryptophan. A D gene is named only where the DNA matches it firmly. Some rows mark clone size as missing; the rest say once, few, many or name a class of expanded clone.

v_gene	abundance	d_gene	j_gene	CDR3aa	CDR3nt
TRBV12-3/TRBV12-4	many	TRBD1	TRBJ1-6	CASSDRANSPLHF	TGTGCCAGCAGTGACAGGGCCAACTCACCCCTCCACTTT
TRBV7-8	many	TRBD1	TRBJ1-6	CASSGQDNSPLHF	TGTGCCAGCAGTGGACAGGATAATTCACCCCTCCACTTT
TRBV29-1	.	TRBD1	TRBJ2-7	CSVEGQGAYEQYF	TGCAGCGTTGAGGGACAGGGGGCCTACGAGCAGTACTTC
TRBV5-1	many	.	TRBJ1-3	CASSPTGASHGNTIYF	TGCGCCAGCAGCCCTACGGGCGCCAGCCACGGAAACACCATATATTTT
TRBV20-1	.	.	TRBJ1-2	CSASRRGVYGYTF	TGCAGTGCTAGCCGGCGCGGCGTCTATGGCTACACCTTC
TRBV20-1	many	.	TRBJ1-1	CSARAPGRLVTEAFF	TGCAGTGCTAGAGCTCCAGGGCGGTTAGTTACTGAAGCTTTCTTT
TRBV5-1	many	TRBD1	TRBJ1-5	CASRLGTGSTQPQHF	TGCGCCAGCAGGTTGGGGACAGGGTCCACTCAGCCCCAGCATTTT
TRBV6-5	many	TRBD2	TRBJ2-7	CASRGTSTRSYEQYF	TGTGCCAGCAGGGGGACTAGCACCCGCTCCTACGAGCAGTACTTC
TRBV5-1	many	TRBD1	TRBJ2-2	CASSGQGTTGELFF	TGCGCCAGCAGCGGACAGGGGACCACCGGGGAGCTGTTTTTT
TRBV11-2	few	.	TRBJ2-3	CASSLVLATDTQYF	TGTGCCAGCAGCTTAGTGTTGGCTACAGATACGCAGTATTTT
TRBV5-1	many	TRBD1	TRBJ2-5	CASSSAPGQQETQYF	TGCGCCAGCAGCTCCGCTCCGGGACAGCAAGAGACCCAGTACTTC
TRBV20-1	many	.	TRBJ2-5	CSAREGVRTQETQYF	TGCAGTGCTAGAGAGGGGGTGAGGACCCAAGAGACCCAGTACTTC
TRBV7-6	many	.	TRBJ1-1	CASSLALGSGVGMNTEAFF	TGTGCCAGCAGCTTAGCCCTTGGTTCAGGGGTCGGGATGAACACTGAAGCTTTCTTT
TRBV5-1	many	.	TRBJ1-1	CASSDLFNTEAFF	TGCGCCAGCAGCGACCTTTTTAACACTGAAGCTTTCTTT
TRBV21-1	many	.	TRBJ1-5	CASSKKGNSNQPQHF	TGTGCCAGCAGCAAAAAGGGAAATAGCAATCAGCCCCAGCATTTT
TRBV5-1	many	.	TRBJ2-2	CASSLTPTGELFF	TGCGCCAGCAGCTTGACGCCGACCGGGGAGCTGTTTTTT
TRBV12-3/TRBV12-4	many	TRBD1	TRBJ2-1	CASSPGQVLNEQFF	TGTGCCAGCAGCCCGGGACAGGTTCTGAATGAGCAGTTCTTC
TRBV18	many	.	TRBJ2-7	CASSSGTVGGYEQYF	TGTGCCAGCTCGTCCGGGACAGTGGGGGGTTACGAGCAGTACTTC
TRBV5-1	many	TRBD1	TRBJ1-1	CASSLDGWDRGMNTEAFF	TGCGCCAGCAGCTTGGACGGATGGGACAGGGGCATGAACACTGAAGCTTTCTTT
TRBV5-1	many	.	TRBJ2-7	CASSLFRGPVYEQYF	TGCGCCAGCAGCTTATTCCGAGGGCCCGTCTACGAGCAGTACTTC
TRBV6-5	few	TRBD1	TRBJ2-2	CASSRGQGLGELFF	TGTGCCAGCAGTCGCGGACAGGGTCTCGGGGAGCTGTTTTTT
TRBV28	many	TRBD1	TRBJ2-1	CASSFGMDRVNEQFF	TGTGCCAGCAGTTTCGGTATGGACAGGGTCAATGAGCAGTTCTTC
TRBV6-6	many	.	TRBJ2-3	CASSTLSQATSTDTQYF	TGTGCCAGCAGTACCCTTTCCCAGGCTACTAGCACAGATACGCAGTATTTT
TRBV20-1	many	.	TRBJ2-2	CALYQGWAATGELFF	TGCGCATTATATCAAGGGTGGGCAGCTACCGGGGAGCTGTTTTTT
TRBV7-9	many	.	TRBJ1-2	CASSSTVNYGYTF	TGTGCCAGCAGCTCAACAGTTAACTATGGCTACACCTTC
TRBV20-1	many	TRBD2	TRBJ2-7	CSARYIAGGPYEQYF	TGCAGTGCTAGATACATAGCGGGGGGTCCCTACGAGCAGTACTTC
TRBV29-1	many	TRBD1	TRBJ2-5	CSVGTGGGQETQYF	TGCAGCGTTGGGACAGGGGGGGGACAAGAGACCCAGTACTTC
TRBV7-2	many	.	TRBJ2-2	CASSLTRATGELFF	TGTGCCAGCAGCTTAACGAGAGCCACCGGGGAGCTGTTTTTT
TRBV5-1	many	.	TRBJ1-1	CASSSIPGTEAFF	TGCGCCAGCAGCTCAATCCCAGGAACTGAAGCTTTCTTT
TRBV7-2	many	.	TRBJ2-7	CASSLIQNYEQYF	TGTGCCAGCAGCTTAATACAGAACTACGAGCAGTACTTC
TRBV28	many	TRBD1	TRBJ2-7	CASSSIQGLLYEQYF	TGTGCCAGCAGTTCAATACAGGGGCTCCTCTACGAGCAGTACTTC
TRBV5-5	many	.	TRBJ2-5	CASSLAGTQARQETQYF	TGTGCCAGCAGCTTGGCCGGAACCCAAGCCAGGCAAGAGACCCAGTACTTC
TRBV18	once	TRBD1	TRBJ1-2	CASSSNGQGADGYTF	TGTGCCAGCTCATCGAACGGACAGGGGGCGGATGGCTACACCTTC
TRBV6-1	many	TRBD1	TRBJ1-3	CASSLGQGGNTIYF	TGTGCCAGCAGCCTTGGACAGGGCGGAAACACCATATATTTT
TRBV5-6	many	.	TRBJ2-5	CASSFRAPRRSQETQYF	TGTGCCAGCAGCTTTAGGGCCCCGAGACGGAGCCAAGAGACCCAGTACTTC
TRBV5-1	many	TRBD1	TRBJ2-5	CASATSQGASKETQYF	TGCGCCAGCGCAACTTCACAGGGGGCGAGCAAAGAGACCCAGTACTTC
TRBV20-1	many	TRBD2	TRBJ2-1	CSARGLAVNNEQFF	TGCAGTGCTAGGGGACTAGCGGTTAACAATGAGCAGTTCTTC
TRBV7-9	many	.	TRBJ1-4	CASSQNSGSNEKLFF	TGTGCCAGCAGTCAGAACTCTGGGTCTAATGAAAAACTGTTTTTT
TRBV20-1	many	.	TRBJ1-5	CSARRGIGDNQPQHF	TGCAGTGCTAGGAGAGGGATCGGGGACAATCAGCCCCAGCATTTT
TRBV5-1	many	.	TRBJ2-7	CASSLESGTPGTYEQYF	TGCGCCAGCAGCTTGGAAAGTGGGACACCAGGAACCTACGAGCAGTACTTC
TRBV5-1	few	.	TRBJ2-3	CASRGGGLSTDTQYF	TGCGCCAGCAGAGGGGGGGGATTAAGCACAGATACGCAGTATTTT
TRBV20-1	many	TRBD1	TRBJ2-3	CSARAGGGADTQYF	TGCAGTGCTAGGGCAGGGGGCGGCGCAGATACGCAGTATTTT